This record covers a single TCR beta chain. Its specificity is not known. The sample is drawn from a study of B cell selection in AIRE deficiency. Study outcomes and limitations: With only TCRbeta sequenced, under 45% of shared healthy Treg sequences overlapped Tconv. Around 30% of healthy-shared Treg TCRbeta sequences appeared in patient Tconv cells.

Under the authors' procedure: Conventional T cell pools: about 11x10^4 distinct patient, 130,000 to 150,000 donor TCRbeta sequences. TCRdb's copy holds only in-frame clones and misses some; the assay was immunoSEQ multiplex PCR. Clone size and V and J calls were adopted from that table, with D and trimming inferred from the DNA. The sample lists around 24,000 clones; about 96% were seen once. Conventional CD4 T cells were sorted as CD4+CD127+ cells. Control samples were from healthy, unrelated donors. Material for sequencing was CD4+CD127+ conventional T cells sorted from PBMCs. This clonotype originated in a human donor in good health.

The CDR3, as DNA: TGTGCCAGCAGCGAAGGGGGCGATTTCGACAATGAGCAGTTCTTC. It encodes CASSEGGDFDNEQFF. V gene TRBV11-3 combines with J gene TRBJ2-1; 7 bases fit TRBD1. The V segment lost 5 bases and the J segment 5 bases; nucleotides outside the gene matches: 9. This CDR3 contains 15 residues. Germline CDR1 and CDR2: SGHNT and YENEEA.